This T cell receptor beta chain was sequenced in a study of vaccination effects on CD4 cells after COVID-19. Produced via immunoSEQ multiplex PCR; TCRdb's table is partial and in-frame only. This table holds 45,000 to 65,000 clones, approximately 79% found once. With the ViraFEST assay, the study expanded antigen-specific CD4+ T cells using viral peptide pools, then sequenced them. Isolation of CD4+ T cells took place after 10 days of culture. Each culture had half its medium swapped for IL-2 medium on days 3 and 7. V lost 6 bases to trimming and J lost 0 bases, with 14 bases between them. The length of the CDR3 is 15 residues. Per the germline V gene, CDR1 is MGHDK and CDR2 is SYGVNS. With respect to this clone: Its matching antigen is unknown.

This chain uses TRBV25-1 with TRBJ1-1, with TRBD1 as a possible D gene (5 bases). Sequenced material: CD4+ T cells from PBMCs cultured with HCoV-229E spike peptides, taken before COVID-19 vaccination. This clonotype was sampled from a human donor who received a COVID-19 vaccine. The CDR3: CASSHGGSMNTEAFF. As DNA, the CDR3 is TGTGCCAGCAGCCACGGGGGGAGCATGAACACTGAAGCTTTCTTT.